This T cell receptor (beta chain) was identified during a study of T cell responses to AZD1222 COVID-19 vaccine. Study context: Researchers grouped second doses given at about 4 or about 12 weeks into one pool. The study, taken as a whole, reports: Regions 160-218 and 743-854 dominated among vaccine-associated CD4 TCRs spanning spike. Reportedly, nearly half of unique spike TCRs recognized epitopes outside B.1.351/B.1.1.7 mutations. The number of AZD1222 recipients seropositive at baseline was only 6 or 7.

In regard to this clone: Its antigen is still unknown.

Method: immunoSEQ multiplex PCR; TCRdb's copy keeps in-frame clones and lacks some. Of about 120,000 clones listed, 80% to 90% were seen once; the top ten hold approximately 8.4%. The sequence was obtained from an adult in good health. The source was peripheral blood, collected on day 0 of AZD1222 vaccination.

The CDR3 sequence: CASSRDSGANVLTF. The CDR3 DNA follows: TGTGCCAGCAGTAGGGACTCTGGGGCCAACGTCCTGACTTTC. The chain couples TRBV11-3 to TRBJ2-6; D not certain. Trimming left V 6 bases short and J 0 bases short, with 6 bases between. The germline gives CDR1 SGHNT, CDR2 YENEEA. This CDR3 is built from 14 residues. Full variable domain (missing parts from reference TRBV11-3 and TRBJ2-6): EAGVVQSPRYKIIEKKQPVAFWCNPISGHNTLYWYLQNLGQGPELLIRYENEEAVDDSQLPKDRFSAERLKGVDSTLKIQPAELGDSAVYLCASSRDSGANVLTFGAGSRLTVL.